This is a list of T cell receptor beta chains from one sample in a study of somatic mutations in cytotoxic T cells in rheumatoid arthritis. TCRdb keeps only in-frame clones here, not all; method: immunoSEQ multiplex PCR. The sample lists 20,000 to 25,000 clones, 86% occurring once. Material for sequencing was CD8+ T cells sorted from blood. The receptors shown here come from a woman aged 45 to 65 in good health. The CDR3 runs from the conserved cysteine through the conserved F or W. A D gene is named only where the DNA matches it firmly. The size field is filled for only some rows; it gives once, few, many or a size class.

J | size | D | V | length | CDR3 | DNA
TRBJ1-2 | - | - | TRBV27 | 14 | CASRSTDSHYGYTF | TGTGCCAGCAGATCGACAGATTCCCACTATGGCTACACCTTC
TRBJ1-6 | - | TRBD1 | TRBV4-1 | 20 | CASSQVGGTAAYSYNSPLHF | TGCGCCAGCAGCCAGGTGGGCGGGACAGCCGCGTACTCCTATAATTCACCCCTCCACTTT
TRBJ2-3 | - | TRBD2 | TRBV11-2 | 15 | CASSLEASGRDTQYF | TGTGCCAGCAGCTTAGAAGCTAGCGGGAGAGATACGCAGTATTTT
TRBJ1-2 | - | - | TRBV14 | 17 | CASSQDPWTLSFYGYTF | TGTGCCAGCAGCCAAGATCCGTGGACTCTTAGTTTCTATGGCTACACCTTC
TRBJ1-5 | - | - | TRBV10-3 | 14 | CAISDREGNQPQHF | TGTGCCATCAGTGACAGGGAAGGCAATCAGCCCCAGCATTTT
TRBJ2-1 | - | - | TRBV19 | 15 | CASSTSSGLINEQFF | TGTGCCAGTAGTACCTCGAGTGGGTTAATCAATGAGCAGTTCTTC
TRBJ1-2 | once | TRBD1 | TRBV28 | 15 | CASSASGTGALGYTF | TGTGCCAGCAGTGCATCCGGGACAGGGGCGCTTGGCTACACCTTC
TRBJ2-1 | once | TRBD2 | TRBV18 | 16 | CASSRGGYGSYNEQFF | TGTGCCAGCTCACGCGGGGGGTATGGATCCTACAATGAGCAGTTCTTC
TRBJ1-2 | - | - | TRBV9 | 17 | CASSVARTLGEVYGYTF | TGTGCCAGCAGCGTAGCAAGGACCCTAGGAGAGGTCTATGGCTACACCTTC
TRBJ2-2 | once | - | TRBV15 | 18 | CATSMGLLALDNTGELFF | TGTGCCACCAGCATGGGCCTCCTAGCCCTAGATAACACCGGGGAGCTGTTTTTT
TRBJ1-5 | once | - | TRBV6-1 | 18 | CASSEGPEGGAGNQPQHF | TGTGCCAGCAGTGAAGGTCCGGAGGGGGGCGCCGGCAATCAGCCCCAGCATTTT
TRBJ2-1 | - | TRBD2 | TRBV4-3 | 18 | CASSQEGLAESSYNEQFF | TGCGCCAGCAGCCAAGAGGGACTAGCGGAGAGCTCCTACAATGAGCAGTTCTTC
TRBJ2-3 | - | TRBD2 | TRBV7-2 | 16 | CASSQKTAGGGDTQYF | TGTGCCAGCAGCCAAAAGACAGCGGGGGGGGGTGATACGCAGTATTTT
TRBJ2-2 | - | - | TRBV6-4 | 15 | CASIAGPRVTGELFF | TGTGCCAGCATTGCAGGGCCTCGTGTCACCGGGGAGCTGTTTTTT
TRBJ1-2 | - | - | TRBV29-1 | 13 | CSVSEMGSNGYTF | TGCAGCGTTTCCGAGATGGGGAGCAATGGCTACACCTTC
TRBJ1-2 | - | - | TRBV18 | 17 | CASSPPTINDGLYGYTF | TGTGCCAGCTCACCACCCACTATTAACGACGGACTCTATGGCTACACCTTC